This TCR beta chain was recorded in a study of T cell clonotyping in hematopoietic cell transplantation (dated by TCRdb to 2020 to 2023). Turning to the overall study: Recipient samples taken before transplant were collected after cytoreduction. A total of 120 to 150 blood samples were collected in the study from roughly 40 consecutive transplant recipients and their related donors. Recruitment of patients was conducted between late 2015 and January 2017, and follow-up was continued until late 2020 or death.

With the immunoSEQ assay, which is a bias-controlled multiplex PCR relying on V- and J-specific primers, TCR beta CDR3 regions were amplified from genomic DNA. In a second PCR step, a proprietary barcode and Illumina adapter sequences were attached to the CDR3 amplicons. An Illumina MiSeq instrument was used for sequencing of the CDR3 libraries. The published analysis was carried out like this. Export and quality control were done with immunoSEQ Analyzer 3.0, while downstream analyses used R Bioconductor and Immunarch. Repertoire metrics were calculated using only productive rearrangements within the normalized downsampled data set. Pathologically expanded clonotypes were defined as those larger than 5 templates in the normalized cohort. Repertoire diversity was measured with the Inverse Simpson Index. To capture all clonotypes, the CMV-specificity analyses were run on the non-normalized data set. The clones in this table, taken by TCRdb from immuneACCESS, are in-frame only. Not every clone is retained; where verified, under half of the shortfall comes from an unresolved V gene, and the cause of the rest is unknown. Clone size and the V and J calls come from that table; the DNA yielded D and trimming. The sample contains 65,000 to 80,000 clones, about 96% of them found a single time. The top ten constitute around 1.7% of the sample.

The time point label of this sample denotes: recipient sample about 28 days before transplant, after cytoreduction. Blood from recipients was drawn about 28 days before transplant and again at days 30, 100 and 180 after transplant. Nuclei Lysis Solution was used to extract genomic DNA from fresh or cryopreserved unfractionated peripheral blood mononuclear cells. Worth noting for this clone: Its binding antigen is unknown. No clone much larger than this one lies a single base away; base qualities are absent.

Overall results and qualifications from the work: After transplant, TCR diversity in recipients dropped, and pathologically expanded clonotypes climbed progressively between day 30 and day 180. Sample size was limited, and cells were not sorted, so CD4 and CD8 repertoire contributions could not be separated. Broader posttransplant TCR repertoire diversity was predicted by donor and pretransplant recipient Inverse Simpson Index values. Just a small fraction of recipient repertoires overlapped with donor repertoires, and more than 97% appeared de novo at the given depth.

This sequence originates from a woman in her fifties or sixties with acute myeloid leukemia. Some clones in this sample may be carry-over from other donors' samples. The specimen was peripheral blood mononuclear cells, collected before stem cell transplant.

CDR3 reads: CASRKETGQYFF. The nucleotides are TGTGCCAGCAGGAAGGAGACGGGACAGTATTTCTTC. The sequence is built from TRBV25-1 and TRBJ2-1; 7 bases in the junction line up with TRBD1. CDR1 MGHDK and CDR2 SYGVNS were looked up in the germline V gene. The cysteine opens and the phenylalanine closes a CDR3 of 12 amino acids. This entry keeps only the CDR3 DNA: 36 bases, framed from base 1. The germline V end is reduced by 6 bases and the J end by 16 bases; junction bases left unmatched: 12. Where the CDR3 stops, the reference TRBV25-1 and TRBJ2-1 genes take over; the full variable domain is EADIYQTPRYLVIGTGKKITLECSQTMGHDKMYWYQQDPGMELHLIHYSYGVNSTEKGDLSSESTVSRIRTEHFPLTLESARPSHTSQYLCASRKETGQYFFGPGTRLTVL.